This T cell receptor (beta chain) was profiled in a study of human T cells and chemical hapten exposure. Study-level information: Diphenylcyclopropenone was administered weekly to the scalp of patients throughout the roughly 23-week study.

This clonotype was observed many times. The study's library attached unique molecular identifiers to single cDNA molecules. TCRdb passed the RACE reads through MiXCR, listing each CDR3 protein once. This table holds more than 250,000 distinct CDR3 sequences, 7.5% to 9% found once. The CDR3 contains 16 residues. Time point reported: pre-sensitization, week 0. Treatment given: therapeutic diphenylcyclopropenone sensitization with weekly scalp DPC. Every donor had alopecia and was 18 to 70 years old; all were suitable for DPC. The chain combines TRBV21-1 with TRBJ2-5; TRBD2 is the table's D call and was not checked against the DNA. TRBV21-1 is classified as a pseudogene. This sample comprised whole blood, obtained in connection with sensitization to the hapten diphenylcyclopropenone (DPC). This TCR was sampled from a young man with alopecia areata. Some clones in this sample may be carry-over from other donors' samples. This CDR3 reads CASSKVTSGPQETQYF. CDR3 bases: TGTGCCAGCAGCAAAGTAACTAGCGGGCCTCAAGAGACCCAGTACTTC.